Below, one T cell receptor beta chain is given with its context. Its antigen is still unknown. This sample was taken from a study of CXCR3-negative and CXCR3-positive naive CD8 T cells. Study results and limitations: Naive cells that were CXCR3-positive had more hydrophobic TRB CDR3s (compared with CXCR3-negative naive cells). Within a donor, both naive subsets shared TRBV-TRBJ usage, unlike memory cells.

The CDR3 totals 15 residues. Germline V CDR1 and CDR2: SGHKS, YYEKEE (reference sequence). 5' RACE with UMI labels generated the TRB cDNA libraries. No DNA is given; TCRdb re-called the 5' RACE reads and lists each CDR3 protein once. The table for this sample gives tens of thousands of distinct CDR3 sequences. Sequencing was done on a sample of naive CXCR3+ CD8+ T cells from blood. Subset specified: CD45RO-CCR7+CD27+CD95- naive CD8+ T cells expressing CXCR3 (TNR3+). The sequence derives from a human donor in good health. Some clones in this sample may be carry-over from other donors' samples. The chain joins TRBV5-5 to TRBJ1-6. CDR3 in amino acids: CASSLERALNSPLHF.